The source of this TCR beta chain is a study of beta chain features in type 1 diabetes. The V gene's germline CDR1 is LNHDA and CDR2 SQIVND (reference sequence). The CDR3 is 17 amino acids. Trimming cost V 1 base and J 10 bases, with 20 bases left between them. General study points: Type 1 diabetes patients had moderately but significantly shorter TCRB CDR3s in all four CD4+ subsets.

This clone was counted only a few times. The target antigen is unknown. cDNA synthesis used the whole RNA isolate, giving expressed TCRB sequences. Sequenced by immunoSEQ multiplex PCR; TCRdb stores in-frame clones only, minus some. The sample has around 650,000 clones, over 10% seen once. The receptor was isolated from a man aged 25 to 40 with type 1 diabetes. Input material: naive CD4+ T cells from blood. The chain carries TRBV19 and TRBJ1-6; possible D gene TRBD1, 6 bases. The CDR3 coding sequence is TGTGCCAGTAGTATAGCCCGAGGCGGACAGAGGGTATCACCCCTCCACTTT. Encoded protein: CASSIARGGQRVSPLHF.